This T cell receptor (beta chain) was documented in a study of blood T cell repertoires in COVID-19. For the study at large: Samples representing acute and convalescent COVID-19 were sourced from the United States, Italy and Spain. The analysed material was cDNA or gDNA that came from T cells, B-cell-depleted T cells, or PBMCs.

Trimming shortened V by 1 base and J by 2 bases, and 9 bases separated the two germline ends. Per germline, CDR1 SGHNT and CDR2 YYREEE (reference sequence). The CDR3 sequence is 14 residues long. The authors' processing: Estimated nucleated cell counts came from reference gene primer amplification. TCRdb's copy holds only in-frame clones and misses some; the assay was immunoSEQ multiplex PCR. That table supplies the V and J calls and clone size; D and trimming were determined from the DNA. The sample contains approximately 75,000 clones, roughly 78% of which appear only once. This clone has more than one count but fewer than ten.

The rearrangement uses TRBV5-4 and TRBJ1-2, with D uncertain. Sequencing used peripheral blood. The sequence came from a human donor in a cohort sampled during active COVID-19. The CDR3: CASSLRSENYGYTF. In DNA form, the CDR3 reads TGTGCCAGCAGCTTGAGATCGGAGAACTATGGCTACACCTTC.